A selection of T cell receptor beta chains follows, all from one sample in a study of blood T cell repertoires in COVID-19. The table came from immunoSEQ multiplex PCR; TCRdb's copy has only in-frame clones and leaves some out. This sample yields roughly 25,000 clones, of which roughly 85% are seen a single time; over 20% belongs to the top ten. Material: peripheral blood. These receptors were collected from a man in his 70s in a cohort sampled during active COVID-19. The conserved cysteine and the conserved F or W are not part of the CDR3 here. Fields, in order: CDR3 length, V gene, CDR3 protein.

>15|TRBV28
ASSPRTFLGVSEKLF
>15|TRBV5-1
ANQLEGTSGVNSPLH
>11|TRBV19
ASSLRQGYEQY
>11|TRBV19
ASNLAGGNEQY
>13|TRBV6-6
ASSYLGTGGTEAF
>13|TRBV25-1
ASSSRTGWDGELF
>13|TRBV18
ASSPLARDGNGAF
>12|TRBV19
ASTPRSSNQPQH
>13|TRBV6-5
ASNTGGRMTGELF
>13|TRBV6-5
ASSRTGSENSPLH
>18|TRBV7-3
ASSLIPRPLAGGNTGELF
>11|TRBV30
AWNPGGSVTQY
>14|TRBV5-8
ASSPPAGLPLEKLF
>16|TRBV11-2
ASSLIRGSTFEKNEQF
>14|TRBV6-5
ASSSPGLAVGYEQY
>11|TRBV7-2
ASSAGTYNEQF
>12|TRBV19
ASRRSGDYNEQF
>11|TRBV18
ASSTGGKNIQY
>10|TRBV7-9
ASSSSLGELF
>13|TRBV3-1/TRBV3-2
ASSFTGHHNSPLH
>10|TRBV12-3/TRBV12-4
ASGPRQGGYT
>10|TRBV5-1
ASSFPADTQY
>13|TRBV2
ASSSSGSARETQY
>12|TRBV9
ASSDGRGASPLH
>13|TRBV11-2
ASSLGQGPQETQY
>14|TRBV9
ASSVGGRAATDTQY
>12|TRBV5-1
ASSLDRVNYGYT
>11|TRBV19
ASSMRENQPQH
>14|TRBV19
ASSIAIAGGWDTQY
>13|TRBV30
AWSVQGHFNQPQH
>13|TRBV11-2
ASSLVLRAGYEQY
>13|TRBV18
ASSRGTRGANEQF
>11|TRBV7-2
ASRRTATDTQY
>13|TRBV7-6
ASSLGIGGGNEQF
>16|TRBV7-2
ASSSPGLAGTTNNEQF
>12|TRBV3-1/TRBV3-2
ASSQWAPGGELF
>16|TRBV4-2
ASSHHGTSGGNTGELF
>12|TRBV6-5
ASSRQGESYEQY
>10|TRBV28
ASSPQGFVAF
>14|TRBV9
ASSVQSTGGRETQY
>10|TRBV5-1
ASSPGGGGQF
>13|TRBV6-5
ASSFDRNSNQPQH
>11|TRBV6-1
ASSDSPNSPLH
>13|TRBV28
ASSPTTGGINEQY
>14|TRBV9
ASSVAFGGTGATIY
>11|TRBV3-1/TRBV3-2
ASSLVAADTQY